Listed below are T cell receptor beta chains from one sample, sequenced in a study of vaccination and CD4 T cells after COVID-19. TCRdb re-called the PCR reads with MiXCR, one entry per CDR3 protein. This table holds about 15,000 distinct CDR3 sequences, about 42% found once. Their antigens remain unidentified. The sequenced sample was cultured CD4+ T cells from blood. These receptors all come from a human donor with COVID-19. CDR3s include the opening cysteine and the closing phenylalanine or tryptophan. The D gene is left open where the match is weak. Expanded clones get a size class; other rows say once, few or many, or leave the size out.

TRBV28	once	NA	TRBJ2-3	TGTGCCAGCAGGGATGGGACGGCCCCTAGCACAGATACGCAGTATTTT	CASRDGTAPSTDTQYF
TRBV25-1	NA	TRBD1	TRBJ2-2	TGTGCCAGCAGTGAACCAGGGGGCACGAACACCGGGGAGCTGTTTTTT	CASSEPGGTNTGELFF
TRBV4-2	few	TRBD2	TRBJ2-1	TGTGCCAGCAGCCAAGCTCGGACTAGCGGGGGCTACAATGAGCAGTTCTTC	CASSQARTSGGYNEQFF
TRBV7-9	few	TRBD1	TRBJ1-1	TGTGCCAGCAGCTTAAGCCAGGGGGCGGTTGAAGCTTTCTTT	CASSLSQGAVEAFF
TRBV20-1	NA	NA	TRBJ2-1	TGCAGTGCTAGATCCCTCGAGGGGCCAGGACACAATGAGCAGTTCTTC	CSARSLEGPGHNEQFF
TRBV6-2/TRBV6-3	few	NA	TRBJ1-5	TGTGCCAGCAGTCACGGGCAGCCCCAGCATTTT	CASSHGQPQHF
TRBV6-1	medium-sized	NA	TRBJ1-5	TGTGCCAGCAGTCGGGATTATAGCAATCAGCCCCAGCATTTT	CASSRDYSNQPQHF
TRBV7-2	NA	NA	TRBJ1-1	TGTGCCAGCAGCTATGACAGGTTTGAGGAAGCTTTCTTT	CASSYDRFEEAFF
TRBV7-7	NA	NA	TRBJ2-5	TGTGCTAGCAGCTTAGATGGAGGGGGAGGCCAAGAGACCCAGTACTTC	CASSLDGGGGQETQYF
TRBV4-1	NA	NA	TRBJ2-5	TGCGCCAGCAGCCACCCGGACCAAGAGACCCAGTACTTC	CASSHPDQETQYF
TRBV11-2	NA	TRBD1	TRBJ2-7	TGTGCCAGCATCAAAAGCCCTGGCACAGGGGGTACCTACGAGCAGTACTTC	CASIKSPGTGGTYEQYF
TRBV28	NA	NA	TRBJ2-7	TGTGCCAGCAGTTTATACAGGGAGGTCTACGAGCAGTACTTC	CASSLYREVYEQYF
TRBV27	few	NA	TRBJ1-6	TGTGCCAGCAGTTTTGTAATCGGGATGGGGGTTGGGTATAATTCACCCCTCCACTTT	CASSFVIGMGVGYNSPLHF
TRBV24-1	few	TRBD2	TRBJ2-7	TGTGCCACCAGTGAGGGGAGGGCCCTAAGCTCCTACGAGCAGTACTTC	CATSEGRALSSYEQYF
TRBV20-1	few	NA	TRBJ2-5	TGCAGTGCCCTAACCCGGGCCCATGCACTCGAGACCCAGTACTTC	CSALTRAHALETQYF
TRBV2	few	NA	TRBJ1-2	TGTGCCAGCAGTGAATTGTCAGCCGGGGTAAACTATGGCTACACCTTC	CASSELSAGVNYGYTF
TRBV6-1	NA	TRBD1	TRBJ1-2	TGTGCCAGCAGTACTACACAGGGGACCCATGGCTACACCTTC	CASSTTQGTHGYTF
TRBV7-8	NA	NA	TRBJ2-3	TGTGCCAGCTCCCAGCCGGGCACTACGCAGTATTTT	CASSQPGTTQYF
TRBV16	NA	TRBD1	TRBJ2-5	TGTGCCATCAGTGAGTCAACAGGGGTAAGAGAGACCCAGTACTTC	CAISESTGVRETQYF
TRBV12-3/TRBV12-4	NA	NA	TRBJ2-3	TGTGCCAGCAGTTTACGTGGGCGCCCCAGCACAGATACGCAGTATTTT	CASSLRGRPSTDTQYF
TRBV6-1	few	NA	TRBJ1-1	TGTGCCAGCAGAAACTGGCGAGTCAACACTGAAGCTTTCTTT	CASRNWRVNTEAFF
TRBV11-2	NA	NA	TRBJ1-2	TGTGCCAGCAGCTTAGGGGCTAGGGGTGGGGATGGCTACACCTTC	CASSLGARGGDGYTF
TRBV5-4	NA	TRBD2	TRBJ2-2	TGTGCCAGCAGCCCTACTAGCGGGGGTTGGGCCGGGGAGCTGTTTTTT	CASSPTSGGWAGELFF
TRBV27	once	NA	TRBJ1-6	TGTGCCAGCAGTCCAGACACCCGCCCCTCCTATAATTCACCCCTCCACTTT	CASSPDTRPSYNSPLHF
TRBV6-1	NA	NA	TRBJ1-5	TGTGCCAGCAGCAGACAGGTTAGCAATCAGCCCCAGCATTTT	CASSRQVSNQPQHF
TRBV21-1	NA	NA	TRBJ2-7	TGTGCCAGCCGCCTGGAGGCGGGGGATAGATACGAGCAGTACTTC	CASRLEAGDRYEQYF
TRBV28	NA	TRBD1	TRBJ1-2	TGTGCCAGCAGTCTACGGACAGGGACCGGCTACACCTTC	CASSLRTGTGYTF
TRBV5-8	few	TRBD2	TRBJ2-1	TGTGCCAGCAGCTTCCGTAGCGGGGGGGTCCGGGGCAATGAGCAGTTCTTC	CASSFRSGGVRGNEQFF
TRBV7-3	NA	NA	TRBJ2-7	TGTGCCAGCAGCTTAACGGCCGGGTTCGAGCAGTACTTC	CASSLTAGFEQYF
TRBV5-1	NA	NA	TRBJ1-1	TGCGCCAGCATGGGTTCAGGGAGGAACACTGAAGCTTTCTTT	CASMGSGRNTEAFF
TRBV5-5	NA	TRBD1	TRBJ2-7	TGTGCCAGCAGCACCGGACAGGGCGCCCCAACGAGGTACTTC	CASSTGQGAPTRYF
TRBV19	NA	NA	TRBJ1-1	TGTGCCAGTATGCGGAGGGACACTGAAGCTTTCTTT	CASMRRDTEAFF
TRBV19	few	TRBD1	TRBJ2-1	TGTGCCAGCCATTCGGTGGGGACAGGGGGCAATGAGCAGTTCTTC	CASHSVGTGGNEQFF
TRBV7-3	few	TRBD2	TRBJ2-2	TGTGCCAGCAGCCGGGGCGGGGGGCGTACCGGGGAGCTGTTTTTT	CASSRGGGRTGELFF
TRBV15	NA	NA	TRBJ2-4	TGTGCCACCAGTTCGGGGTCGGGGACGGACATTCAGTACTTC	CATSSGSGTDIQYF
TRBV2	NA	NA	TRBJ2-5	TGTGCCAGCAGCGAACTTACCCTTGGGCAAGAGACCCAGTACTTC	CASSELTLGQETQYF
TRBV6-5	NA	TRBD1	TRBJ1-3	TGTGCCAGCAGTTACAGGGGGCTCGGAAACACCATATATTTT	CASSYRGLGNTIYF
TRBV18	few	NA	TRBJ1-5	TGTGCCAGCTCACCATCCGGGACACTTAGCAATCAGCCCCAGCATTTT	CASSPSGTLSNQPQHF
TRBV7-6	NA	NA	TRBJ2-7	TGTGCCAGCAGCGTACAACAGGGATACGAGCAGTACTTC	CASSVQQGYEQYF
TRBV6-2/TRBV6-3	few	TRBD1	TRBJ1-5	TGTGCCAGCAGTTTCAGACAGGGGGTAAATCAGCCCCAGCATTTT	CASSFRQGVNQPQHF
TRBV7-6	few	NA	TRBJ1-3	TGTGCCAGCAGCTTAGCTCGGTCCCCTGGAAACACCATATATTTT	CASSLARSPGNTIYF
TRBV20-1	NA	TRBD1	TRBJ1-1	TGCAGTGCCAATAGGGACAGCATGAACACTGAAGCTTTCTTT	CSANRDSMNTEAFF
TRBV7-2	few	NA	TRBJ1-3	TGTGCCAGCAGCTTAGCTGATACTGGAAACACCATATATTTT	CASSLADTGNTIYF
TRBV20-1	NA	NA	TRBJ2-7	TGCAGTGCGGACGGATACCAAGACCTCTCCTACGAGCAGTACTTC	CSADGYQDLSYEQYF
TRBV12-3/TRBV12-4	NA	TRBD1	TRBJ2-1	TGTGCCAGCAGTTCGGTTTACGGGACAGCATACAATGAGCAGTTCTTC	CASSSVYGTAYNEQFF
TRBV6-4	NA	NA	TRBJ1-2	TGTGCCAGCAGTGACGGTTATAATGGCTACACCTTC	CASSDGYNGYTF
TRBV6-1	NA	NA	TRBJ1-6	TGTGCCAGCAAGCGTCAGGACCCGGCACCCCTCCACTTT	CASKRQDPAPLHF
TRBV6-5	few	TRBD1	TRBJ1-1	TGTGCCAGCAGTTACCGGACAGGGTGGAACACTGAAGCTTTCTTT	CASSYRTGWNTEAFF
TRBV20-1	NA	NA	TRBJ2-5	TGCAGTGCTAGAGATCAGGGGGGGCTCCAAGAGACCCAGTACTTC	CSARDQGGLQETQYF
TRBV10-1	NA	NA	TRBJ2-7	TGCGCCAGCAGTGAGTCCGGGAATGCCTACGAGCAGTACTTC	CASSESGNAYEQYF
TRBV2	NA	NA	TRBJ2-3	TGTGCCAGCAGAGATAAGGGGGGGAGCACAGATACGCAGTATTTT	CASRDKGGSTDTQYF
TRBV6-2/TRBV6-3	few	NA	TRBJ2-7	TGTGCCAGCCGAGACCCGGGGGTCGAGCAGTACTTC	CASRDPGVEQYF
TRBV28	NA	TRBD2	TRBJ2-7	TGTGCCAGCAGTTTAGGCGGGGGGACTGGCTTTGAGCAGTACTTC	CASSLGGGTGFEQYF
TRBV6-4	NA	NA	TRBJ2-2	TGTGCCAGCAGTGCCACGTCCGGGCAGGGCGCGAACACCGGGGAGCTGTTTTTT	CASSATSGQGANTGELFF
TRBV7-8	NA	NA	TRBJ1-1	TGTGCCAGCAGCTTGGGACATTTGAACACTGAAGCTTTCTTT	CASSLGHLNTEAFF
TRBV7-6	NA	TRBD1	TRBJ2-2	TGTGCCAGCAGCTCCGGGACAGGGGGCCGGGAGCTGTTTTTT	CASSSGTGGRELFF
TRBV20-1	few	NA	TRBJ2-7	TGCAGTGCTCCATCCGAGCAGTACTTC	CSAPSEQYF
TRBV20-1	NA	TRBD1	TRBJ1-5	TGCAGTGCTCCGCGGACAGGGGACGGGCAGCCCCAGCATTTT	CSAPRTGDGQPQHF
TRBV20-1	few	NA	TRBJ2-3	TGCAGTGCCCCCTCGGCCAGGACGAGCACAGATACGCAGTATTTT	CSAPSARTSTDTQYF
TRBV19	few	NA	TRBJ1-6	TGTGCCAGCCGGGACATCTATAATTCACCCCTCCACTTT	CASRDIYNSPLHF